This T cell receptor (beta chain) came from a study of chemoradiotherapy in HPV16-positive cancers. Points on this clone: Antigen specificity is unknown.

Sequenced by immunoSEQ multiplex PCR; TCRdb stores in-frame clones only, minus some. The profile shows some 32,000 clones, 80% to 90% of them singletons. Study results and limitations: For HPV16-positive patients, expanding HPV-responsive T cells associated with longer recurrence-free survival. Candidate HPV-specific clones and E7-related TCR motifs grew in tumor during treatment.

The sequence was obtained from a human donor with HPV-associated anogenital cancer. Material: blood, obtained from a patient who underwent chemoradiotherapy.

The CDR3 is CAWSLQGNYGYTF. Here the CDR3 DNA reads TGTGCCTGGAGTTTACAGGGGAACTATGGCTACACCTTC. The gene calls are TRBV30 and TRBJ1-2, with 7 bases aligning to TRBD1. This CDR3 spans 13 amino acids. Germline lookup yields CDR1 GTSNPN and CDR2 SVGIG (reference sequence). The junction had 2 bases not matched to a gene; V was cut back by 2 bases and J by 2 bases.